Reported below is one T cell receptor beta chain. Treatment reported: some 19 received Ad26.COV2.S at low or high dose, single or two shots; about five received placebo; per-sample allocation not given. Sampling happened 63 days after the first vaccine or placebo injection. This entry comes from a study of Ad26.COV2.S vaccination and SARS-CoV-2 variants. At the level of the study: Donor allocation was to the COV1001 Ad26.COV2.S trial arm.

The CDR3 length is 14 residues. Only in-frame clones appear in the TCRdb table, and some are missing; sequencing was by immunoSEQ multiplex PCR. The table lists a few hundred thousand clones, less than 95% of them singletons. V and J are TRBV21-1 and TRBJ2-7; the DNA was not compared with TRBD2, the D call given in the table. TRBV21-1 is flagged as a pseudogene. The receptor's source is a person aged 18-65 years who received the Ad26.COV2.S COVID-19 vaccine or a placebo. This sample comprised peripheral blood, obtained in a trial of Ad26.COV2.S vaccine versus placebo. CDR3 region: CASSGIAGCYEQYF. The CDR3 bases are TGTGCCAGCAGCGGTATAGCGGGGTGCTACGAGCAGTACTTC.